In this sample, the clone carrying this T cell receptor (beta chain) turned up a few times. Its antigen is currently unknown. The V gene's germline CDR1 is WSHSY and CDR2 SAAADI. The CDR3 covers 15 residues. V dropped 5 bases and J dropped 3 bases, with 16 bases sitting between them. The data stem from a study of T-cell memory formation after mild COVID-19. Study-wide background: For the most part, TCR clusters were specific to one donor. Study-level results: The study detected some responding clones in pre-infection memory, suggesting cross-reactive memory joined. Nothing showed for sure that second-wave clones peaking on day 37 were SARS-CoV-2 specific. Mostly located in CM and EM were contracting CD4+ clones, with contracting CD8+ clones located in EMRA.

TCRdb ran MiXCR on the 5' RACE reads and lists one entry per CDR3 protein. Found here are about 190,000 distinct CDR3 sequences, over 9.5% of them singletons; the top ten hold 2.5% to 3.5%. The clonotype was recovered from a man in his late teens or twenties who had mild COVID-19 (a few samples of this study predate the infection). Cell type and time point are not known. The source material was PBMCs or a T cell subset sorted from them (not recorded which). The chain is built from TRBV10-2 and TRBJ1-1, with D perhaps TRBD1 (6 bases). CDR3 DNA: TGCGCCAGCAGTTTAGGGGGGGGATGGGACACTGAAGCTTTCTTT. It yields the protein CASSLGGGWDTEAFF.